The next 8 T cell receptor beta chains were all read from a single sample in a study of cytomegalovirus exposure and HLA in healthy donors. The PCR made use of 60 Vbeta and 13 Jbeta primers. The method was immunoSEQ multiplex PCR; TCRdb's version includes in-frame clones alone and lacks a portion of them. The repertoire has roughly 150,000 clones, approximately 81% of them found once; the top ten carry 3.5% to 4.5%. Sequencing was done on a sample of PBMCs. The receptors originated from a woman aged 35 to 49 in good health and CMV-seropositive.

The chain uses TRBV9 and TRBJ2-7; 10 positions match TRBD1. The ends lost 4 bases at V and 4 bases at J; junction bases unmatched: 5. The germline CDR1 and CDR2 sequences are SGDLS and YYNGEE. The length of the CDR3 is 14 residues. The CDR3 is CASSLGQGVYEQYF. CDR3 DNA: TGTGCCAGCAGCCTAGGACAGGGGGTATACGAGCAGTACTTC.

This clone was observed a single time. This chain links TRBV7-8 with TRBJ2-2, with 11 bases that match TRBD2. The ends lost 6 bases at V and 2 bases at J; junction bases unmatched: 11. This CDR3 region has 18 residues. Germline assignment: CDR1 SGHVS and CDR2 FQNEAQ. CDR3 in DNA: TGTGCCAGCAGGCCAAGGCCTAGCGGGGGGTCAAACACCGGGGAGCTGTTTTTT. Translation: CASRPRPSGGSNTGELFF.

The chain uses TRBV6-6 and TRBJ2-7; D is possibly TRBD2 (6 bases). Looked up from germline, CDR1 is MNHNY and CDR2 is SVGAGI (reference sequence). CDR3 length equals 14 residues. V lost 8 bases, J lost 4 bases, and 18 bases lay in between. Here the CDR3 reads CASLLGSLAYEQYF. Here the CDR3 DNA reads TGTGCCAGCTTGCTAGGGAGTCTAGCGTACGAGCAGTACTTC.

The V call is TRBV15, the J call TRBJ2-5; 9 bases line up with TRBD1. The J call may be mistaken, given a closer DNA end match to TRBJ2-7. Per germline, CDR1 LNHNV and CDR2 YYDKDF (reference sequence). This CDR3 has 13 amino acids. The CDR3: CATSPDRGSEQYF. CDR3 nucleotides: TGTGCCACCAGCCCGGACAGGGGCTCCGAGCAGTACTTC.

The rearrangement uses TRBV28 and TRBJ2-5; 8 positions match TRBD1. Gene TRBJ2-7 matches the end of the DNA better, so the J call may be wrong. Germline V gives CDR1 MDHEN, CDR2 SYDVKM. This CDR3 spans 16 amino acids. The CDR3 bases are TGTGCCAGCAGTTCCCACGGACAGGGAATTATGTACGAGCAGTACTTC. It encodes CASSSHGQGIMYEQYF.

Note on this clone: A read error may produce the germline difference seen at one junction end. The CDR3 DNA sequence: TGTGCCTGGAGTCCACAGGTCGGCAACCAGCCCCAGCATTTT. This encodes CAWSPQVGNQPQHF. The V gene is TRBV30, the J gene TRBJ1-5, with a weak D call TRBD1 (5 bases). CDR1 GTSNPN and CDR2 SVGIG come from the germline V gene (reference sequence). The CDR3 is 14 residues long.

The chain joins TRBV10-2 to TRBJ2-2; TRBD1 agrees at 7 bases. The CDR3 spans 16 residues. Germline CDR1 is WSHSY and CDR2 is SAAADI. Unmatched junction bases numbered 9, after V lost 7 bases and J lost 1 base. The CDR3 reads CASMGDRAVNTGELFF. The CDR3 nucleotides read TGCGCCAGCATGGGTGACAGGGCGGTGAACACCGGGGAGCTGTTTTTT.

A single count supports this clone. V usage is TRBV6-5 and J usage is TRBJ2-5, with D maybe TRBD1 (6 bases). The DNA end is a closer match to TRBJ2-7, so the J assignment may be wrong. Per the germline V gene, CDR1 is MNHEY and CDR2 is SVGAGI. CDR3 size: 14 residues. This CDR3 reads CATNNAGASSEQYF. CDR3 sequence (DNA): TGTGCCACCAACAACGCAGGGGCCTCAAGCGAGCAGTACTTC.